This T cell receptor beta chain was observed in a study of blood T cell repertoires in COVID-19. At the level of the study: Acute-phase and convalescent COVID-19 samples originated in the United States, Italy and Spain. T cells, B-cell-depleted T cells, or PBMCs supplied cDNA or gDNA.

V lost 2 bases to trimming and J lost 1 base; unmatched junction nucleotides: 1. Germline CDR1 reads SGHRS; CDR2 reads YFSETQ. The CDR3 runs to 15 residues. In the authors' workflow: Estimation of nucleated cell counts was performed using reference gene primer amplification. Assay used: immunoSEQ multiplex PCR; TCRdb lists only in-frame clones, some missing. That table gives V, J and clone size, and the DNA gave D and trimming. The sample yields about 400,000 clones, roughly nine tenths seen once. The source is a man aged 35-49 years with acute or convalescent COVID-19. The chain has TRBV5-1 and TRBJ1-2, with TRBD1 matching over 11 bases. Source material: peripheral blood. The CDR3 reads CASSFGTGGNYGYTF. The CDR3 DNA sequence: TGCGCCAGCAGCTTTGGGACAGGGGGTAACTATGGCTACACCTTC. Filled out from reference TRBV5-1 and TRBJ1-2, the complete variable domain reads KAGVTQTPRYLIKTRGQQVTLSCSPISGHRSVSWYQQTPGQGLQFLFEYFSETQRNKGNFPGRFSGRQFSNSRSEMNVSTLELGDSALYLCASSFGTGGNYGYTFGSGTRLTVV.